This TCR beta chain was captured by sequencing in a study of OX40 agonist ivuxolimab in advanced cancers. Study-level background: Ivuxolimab was a fully human IgG2 agonistic monoclonal antibody targeting the costimulatory receptor OX40 (CD134). Intravenous ivuxolimab was administered to patients every 2 weeks at six dose levels: 0.01, 0.1, 0.3, 1.5, 3 and 10 mg/kg. Of the approximately 50 dose-escalation patients, hepatocellular carcinoma was present in 19, melanoma in some 15, renal cell carcinoma in 9 and head and neck cancer in 9. The dose-escalation cohort was about 87% male with a mean age of approximately 60 years, ranging from roughly 23 to 90. Patients were allowed to have had prior anti-PD-1, anti-PD-L1 or anti-CTLA-4 therapy, and 40% to 45% of the dose-escalation patients had previously received checkpoint inhibitors. Three dose-escalation patients achieved partial responses, one with hepatocellular carcinoma and two with cutaneous melanoma. Peripheral TCRbeta sequencing aimed to test whether ivuxolimab altered TCR sequence diversity and caused clonal T-cell expansion. The paper reports the monotherapy dose-escalation portion (N ≈ 50 patients) of the phase I ivuxolimab trial.

General findings and caveats noted by the study authors: After ivuxolimab, expanded clones were on average more numerous among CD8+ T cells than among CD4+ T cells. Low levels of normalized T-cell clonal expansion were also seen in some patients who did not respond. The antigen specificity of the clonally expanded peripheral T cells was not determined. In the 0.1-3.0 mg/kg groups, partial responders were among the patients with the lowest normalized peripheral clonal expansion, particularly in CD8+ T cells. Clonal expansion of both CD4+ and CD8+ blood T cells was observed from baseline to week 6 at doses 0.1 to 3.0 mg/kg.

In the case of this clone: Its antigen target is currently unknown. Base-call qualities are not available, and no considerably larger clone is one nucleotide away.

Patients with autoimmune disease history or receiving systemic immunosuppression were excluded from the trial. In every dose cohort, peripheral blood was drawn for TCR sequencing at baseline, cycle 4 day 1, and cycle 7 day 1. Samples were obtained from an open-label, multicenter, first-in-human phase I dose-escalation trial of ivuxolimab. The trial enrolled adults with locally advanced or metastatic head and neck squamous cell, hepatocellular, melanoma or renal cell carcinoma. CD4+ and CD8+ T cells were sorted separately from peripheral blood before TCR sequencing. The CDR3 goes from the cysteine to the phenylalanine over 15 residues. Only the CDR3 region is kept as DNA, spanning 45 bases read in frame from base 1. The germline V gene (reference sequence) sets CDR1 to SGHNT and CDR2 to YYREEE. A distance of 19 bases separates the germline ends of V and J, which lose 5 bases and 5 bases respectively.

Genomic DNA was isolated from the sorted cells so that the TCRbeta CDR3 region could be sequenced. The immunoSEQ Assay was used to sequence the TCRbeta CDR3 regions. As stored in TCRdb, this immuneACCESS dataset retains in-frame rearrangements with V and J assigned. A fraction of the clones does not appear; measured against another copy, unresolved V genes explain less than half of the discrepancy, and the remainder lacks a known reason. This sample comprises about 84,000 clones, approximately 85% of them detected only once. Jointly, the top ten make up 0.2% to 0.25% of the sample. This material consisted of CD4+ or CD8+ T cells sorted from blood, taken in a trial of the OX40 agonist ivuxolimab. The sequence was obtained from an adult with an advanced solid tumor such as melanoma, head and neck, liver or kidney cancer. The chain employs TRBV5-4 and TRBJ2-5; the D match is possibly TRBD1 or TRBD2, with 6 bases aligned in each. The CDR3 in this case is CASSLGGAAGETQYF. The nucleotide sequence is TGTGCCAGCAGTCTGGGGGGCGCGGCGGGGGAGACCCAGTACTTC. With the rest looked up from the reference TRBV5-4 and TRBJ2-5 genes rather than sequenced, the full variable domain is ETGVTQSPTHLIKTRGQQVTLRCSSQSGHNTVSWYQQALGQGPQFIFQYYREEENGRGNFPPRFSGLQFPNYSSELNVNALELDDSALYLCASSLGGAAGETQYFGPGTRLLVL.